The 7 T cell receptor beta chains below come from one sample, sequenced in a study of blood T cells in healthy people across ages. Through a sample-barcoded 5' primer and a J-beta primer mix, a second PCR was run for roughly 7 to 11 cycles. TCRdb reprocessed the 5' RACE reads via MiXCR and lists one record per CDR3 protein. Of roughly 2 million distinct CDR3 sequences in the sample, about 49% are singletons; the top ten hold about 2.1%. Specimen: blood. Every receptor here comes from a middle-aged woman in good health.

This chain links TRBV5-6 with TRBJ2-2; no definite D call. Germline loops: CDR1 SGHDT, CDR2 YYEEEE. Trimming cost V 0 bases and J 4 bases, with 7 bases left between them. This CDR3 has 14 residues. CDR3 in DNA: TGTGCCAGCAGCTTGGGGTGGCGCACCGGGGAGCTGTTTTTT. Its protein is CASSLGWRTGELFF.

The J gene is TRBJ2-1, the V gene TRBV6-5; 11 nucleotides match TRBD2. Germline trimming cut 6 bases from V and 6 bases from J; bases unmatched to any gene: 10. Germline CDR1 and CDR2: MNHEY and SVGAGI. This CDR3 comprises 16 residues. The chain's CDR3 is CASSRVAGGLTNEQFF. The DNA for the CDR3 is TGTGCCAGCAGCCGAGTAGCGGGGGGGCTTACCAATGAGCAGTTCTTC.

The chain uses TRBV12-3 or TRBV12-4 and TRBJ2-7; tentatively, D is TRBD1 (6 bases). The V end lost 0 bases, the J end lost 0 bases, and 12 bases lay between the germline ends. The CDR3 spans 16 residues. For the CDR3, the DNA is TGTGCCAGCAGTTTAGCGCAGGGACAAGGCTCCTACGAGCAGTACTTC. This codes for CASSLAQGQGSYEQYF.

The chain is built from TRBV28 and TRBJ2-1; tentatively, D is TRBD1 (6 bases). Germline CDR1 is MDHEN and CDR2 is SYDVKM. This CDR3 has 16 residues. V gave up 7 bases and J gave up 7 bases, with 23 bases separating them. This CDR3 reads CASTAGVSTALNEQFF. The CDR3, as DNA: TGTGCCAGCACCGCAGGGGTTAGTACGGCGTTAAATGAGCAGTTCTTC.

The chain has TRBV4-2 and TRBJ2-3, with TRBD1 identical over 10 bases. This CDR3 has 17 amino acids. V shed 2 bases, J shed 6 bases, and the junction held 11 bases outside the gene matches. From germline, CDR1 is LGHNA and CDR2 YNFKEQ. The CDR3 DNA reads TGTGCCAGCAGCCAAAATTCCGGGACAGGGGTCAGGGATACGCAGTATTTT. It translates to CASSQNSGTGVRDTQYF.

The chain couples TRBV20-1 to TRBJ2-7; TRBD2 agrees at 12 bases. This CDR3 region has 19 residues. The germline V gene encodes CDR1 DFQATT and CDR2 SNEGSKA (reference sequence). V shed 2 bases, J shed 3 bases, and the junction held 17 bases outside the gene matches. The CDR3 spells CSARPRTSGTSLRRYEQYF. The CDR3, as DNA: TGCAGTGCTAGACCGCGGACTAGCGGGACCTCTTTACGACGCTACGAGCAGTACTTC.

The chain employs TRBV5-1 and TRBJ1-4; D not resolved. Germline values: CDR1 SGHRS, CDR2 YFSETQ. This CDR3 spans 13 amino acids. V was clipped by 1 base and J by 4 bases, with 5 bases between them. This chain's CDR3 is CASSLSDNEKLFF. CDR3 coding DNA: TGCGCCAGCAGCTTGTCAGATAATGAAAAACTGTTTTTT.